Listed below are T cell receptor beta chains from one sample, sequenced in a study of spatial heterogeneity in lung cancer. MiXCR was run by TCRdb on the 5' RACE reads, yielding one entry per CDR3 protein. The table has 85,000 to 100,000 distinct CDR3 sequences, roughly 12% seen once; the top ten hold about two fifths. The sample consisted of PBMCs, taken at surgery. The source is a male donor with early-stage non-small cell lung cancer. The CDR3 runs from the conserved cysteine through the conserved F or W. A D gene is named only where the DNA matches it firmly. Rows give clone size only sometimes, using once, few, many, or a class for an expanded clone.

TRBV7-2	TRBJ1-2	many	TRBD1	CASSSQGAAYRGYTF	TGTGCCAGCAGCTCACAGGGGGCTGCTTATCGTGGCTACACCTTC
TRBV7-2	TRBJ2-1	few	TRBD2	CASSTTSGGSYNEQFF	TGTGCCAGCAGCACAACAAGCGGGGGGTCCTACAATGAGCAGTTCTTC
TRBV12-3/TRBV12-4	TRBJ1-1	-	-	CASSLGADTEAFF	TGTGCCAGCAGTTTAGGGGCGGACACTGAAGCTTTCTTT
TRBV20-1	TRBJ1-2	few	-	CSAGEGPYYGYTF	TGCAGTGCTGGGGAGGGACCGTACTATGGCTACACCTTC
TRBV10-2	TRBJ2-3	many	-	CASNGEVGADTQYF	TGCGCCAGCAACGGGGAGGTGGGGGCAGATACGCAGTATTTT
TRBV5-4	TRBJ2-1	few	-	CASSSGQSSYNEQFF	TGTGCCAGCAGCTCAGGGCAGAGCTCCTACAATGAGCAGTTCTTC
TRBV3-1	TRBJ1-1	many	-	CASSQGALGGEAFF	TGTGCCAGCAGCCAAGGGGCCCTGGGGGGAGAAGCTTTCTTT
TRBV7-2	TRBJ2-3	-	-	CASSRIQGRSTDTQYF	TGTGCCAGCAGCCGAATACAGGGACGCAGCACAGATACGCAGTATTTT
TRBV29-1	TRBJ2-1	once	-	CSAKGTAGLAYSEQFF	TGCAGCGCCAAAGGGACGGCCGGATTAGCGTACAGTGAGCAGTTCTTC
TRBV7-6	TRBJ2-4	few	-	CASSPLGQKGAKNIQYF	TGTGCCAGCAGCCCCCTAGGGCAAAAGGGGGCCAAAAACATTCAGTACTTC
TRBV19	TRBJ1-2	many	-	CASSIRSATYGYTF	TGTGCCAGTAGTATCCGGTCAGCCACCTATGGCTACACCTTC
TRBV11-1	TRBJ2-7	-	TRBD1	CASSYRGRNEQYF	TGTGCCAGCAGCTACAGGGGGCGGAACGAGCAGTACTTC
TRBV7-9	TRBJ2-7	-	-	CASSLGPPYEQYF	TGTGCCAGCAGCTTGGGACCGCCCTACGAGCAGTACTTC
TRBV19	TRBJ2-3	many	-	CASSVASASSTDTQYF	TGTGCCAGTAGTGTTGCCTCTGCGTCTAGCACAGATACGCAGTATTTT
TRBV29-1	TRBJ1-1	few	-	CSVKLGEVSTEAFF	TGCAGCGTTAAGCTCGGGGAGGTGAGCACTGAAGCTTTCTTT
TRBV7-2	TRBJ2-5	-	-	CASSLSLGAETQYF	TGTGCCAGCAGCTTAAGTCTTGGGGCAGAGACCCAGTACTTC
TRBV3-1	TRBJ2-7	-	TRBD1	CASSRGQGRYEQYF	TGTGCCAGCAGCCGTGGACAGGGAAGGTACGAGCAGTACTTC
TRBV24-1	TRBJ2-3	-	TRBD2	CATSASSGGRRDTQYF	TGTGCCACCAGTGCTTCTAGCGGGGGTAGAAGAGATACGCAGTATTTT
TRBV5-5	TRBJ1-5	-	TRBD1	CASSLATTGGNQPQHF	TGTGCCAGCAGCTTGGCCACTACAGGGGGCAATCAGCCCCAGCATTTT
TRBV28	TRBJ1-2	-	-	CASSLTGTYGYTF	TGTGCCAGCAGTTTAACAGGGACCTATGGCTACACCTTC
TRBV6-2/TRBV6-3	TRBJ2-5	-	-	CASSYRMGRGEETQYF	TGTGCCAGCAGTTACCGTATGGGGCGCGGTGAAGAGACCCAGTACTTC
TRBV30	TRBJ1-4	-	TRBD1	CAWSGTGEKLFF	TGTGCCTGGAGTGGGACAGGGGAAAAACTGTTTTTT
TRBV2	TRBJ2-5	many	TRBD2	CASSDGGGAAGETQYF	TGTGCCAGCAGTGACGGCGGGGGGGCCGCGGGAGAGACCCAGTACTTC
TRBV20-1	TRBJ2-3	many	-	CSARVQIGTDTQYF	TGCAGTGCTAGAGTTCAGATAGGCACAGATACGCAGTATTTT
TRBV29-1	TRBJ2-7	many	TRBD1	CSVGDSVQYF	TGCAGCGTTGGGGACAGCGTGCAGTACTTC